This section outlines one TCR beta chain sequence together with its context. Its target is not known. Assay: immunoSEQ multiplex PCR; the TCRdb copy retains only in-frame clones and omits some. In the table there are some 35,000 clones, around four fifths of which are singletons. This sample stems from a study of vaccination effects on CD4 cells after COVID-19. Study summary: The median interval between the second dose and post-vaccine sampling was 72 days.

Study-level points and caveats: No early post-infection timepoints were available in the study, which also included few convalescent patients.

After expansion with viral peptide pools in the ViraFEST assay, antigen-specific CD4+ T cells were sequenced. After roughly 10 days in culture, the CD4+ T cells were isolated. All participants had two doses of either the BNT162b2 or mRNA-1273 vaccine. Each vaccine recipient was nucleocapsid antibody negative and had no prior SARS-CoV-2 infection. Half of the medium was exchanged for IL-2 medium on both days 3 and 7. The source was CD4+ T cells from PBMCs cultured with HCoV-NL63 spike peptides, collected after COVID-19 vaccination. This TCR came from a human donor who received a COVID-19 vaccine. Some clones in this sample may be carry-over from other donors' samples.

CDR3 nucleotides: TGTGCCAGCAGCCCTAAGGGGGACGTTTACACTGAAGCTTTCTTT. This gives the protein CASSPKGDVYTEAFF. The V call is TRBV9, the J call TRBJ1-1; tentatively, D is TRBD1 (6 bases). Trimming removed 4 bases at V and 3 bases at J, with 16 bases between. The CDR3 sequence is 15 residues long. The germline gives CDR1 SGDLS, CDR2 YYNGEE.